This TCR beta chain was recorded in a study of blood T cell repertoires in COVID-19. Original handling: Amplified reference gene primers provided the basis for estimating nucleated cell counts. Generated by immunoSEQ multiplex PCR, the TCRdb table keeps only in-frame clones and is missing some. The DNA gave D and trimming, while V, J and clone size come from that table. The table lists roughly 230,000 clones, more than 75% of them singletons. Enrollees, about 18 to 100 years old, lived in 24 US areas. Those designated as exposed participants met a COVID-19 case within 2 weeks before study entry. CDR3 size: 12 residues. Trimming cost V 4 bases and J 8 bases, with 9 bases left between them. Germline V lookup: CDR1 MNHNY, CDR2 SVGAGI (reference sequence). This clone was picked up a small number of times.

The J gene is TRBJ1-3, the V gene TRBV6-6, with D perhaps matching TRBD1 (5 bases). The material sequenced was PBMCs or T cells enriched from blood (not recorded which). The sequence derives from a woman aged 45-60 years who had been exposed to COVID-19. CDR3 protein: CASSSPRDTIYF. Here the CDR3 DNA reads TGTGCCAGCAGTTCGCCCAGGGACACCATATATTTT.